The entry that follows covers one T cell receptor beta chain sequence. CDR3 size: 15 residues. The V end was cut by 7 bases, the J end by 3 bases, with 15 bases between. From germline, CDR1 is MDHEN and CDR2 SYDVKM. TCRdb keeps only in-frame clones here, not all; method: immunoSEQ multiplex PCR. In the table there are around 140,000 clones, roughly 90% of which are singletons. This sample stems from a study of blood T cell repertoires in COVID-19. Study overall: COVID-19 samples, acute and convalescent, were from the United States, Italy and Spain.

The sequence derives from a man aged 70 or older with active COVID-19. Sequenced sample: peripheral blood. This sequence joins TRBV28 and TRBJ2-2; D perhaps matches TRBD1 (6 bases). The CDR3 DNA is TGTGCCAGCATCCCGTCCAGGGGCTACACCGGGGAGCTGTTTTTT. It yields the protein CASIPSRGYTGELFF.